One sample yielded the 28 T cell receptor beta chains listed below, sequenced in a study of shared clonotypes between healthy human individuals (dated by TCRdb to 2018 to 2021). The library came from the immunoSEQ multiplex PCR assay. Imported from immuneACCESS, the table was reduced by TCRdb to in-frame sequences with V and J called. These copies leave out some clones; in studies compared against another copy, an unresolved V gene accounts for under half, and the cause of the remainder is not known. For this sample there are around 700,000 clones; around 72% appear just once. The ten most abundant clones make up approximately 1.8% of the sample. The source material was memory CD4+ T cells sorted from blood. The sample's cell subset or site, from its label and the paper: CD45RA-negative fraction. Receptor source: a woman in her twenties or thirties in good health.

This clone occurred a few times. This chain links TRBV28 with TRBJ2-5; a possible D gene is TRBD1 (5 bases). The V and J ends lost 6 bases and 4 bases respectively, with 18 bases between them. The CDR3 extends over 15 amino acids. The germline gives CDR1 MDHEN, CDR2 SYDVKM. The CDR3 protein is CASSSAGLVGETQYF. The DNA for the CDR3 is TGTGCCAGCAGCTCTGCAGGGTTGGTAGGAGAGACCCAGTACTTC.

The chain has TRBV27 and TRBJ2-7; 7 nucleotides line up with TRBD1. The V gene's germline CDR1 is MNHEY and CDR2 SMNVEV (reference sequence). The V gene end was trimmed by 6 bases and the J gene end by 6 bases; junction bases not matched to a gene: 8. CDR3 size: 13 residues. For the CDR3, the DNA is TGTGCCAGCAGAGAACAGGGGAAGGGCGAGCAGTACTTC. It yields the protein CASREQGKGEQYF.

The rearrangement joins TRBV5-1 to TRBJ1-1; TRBD1 agrees at 8 bases. There are 15 residues in the CDR3. Losses at the gene ends were 2 bases for V and 2 bases for J; bases not matched to a gene: 5. Germline CDR1 reads SGHRS; CDR2 reads YFSETQ. The DNA of the CDR3 is TGCGCCAGCAGCTTTAACAGGGGGGATAACACTGAAGCTTTCTTT. Protein product: CASSFNRGDNTEAFF.

The CDR3 DNA reads as TGTGCCAGCAGCCAATCCGGGGGACGCAATCAGCCCCAGCATTTT. This codes for CASSQSGGRNQPQHF. J is TRBJ1-5 and V is TRBV27, with a weak D call TRBD1 (5 bases). This CDR3 is built from 15 residues. Germline values: CDR1 MNHEY, CDR2 SMNVEV (reference sequence). V lost 6 bases and J 2 bases, leaving 14 bases between the germline ends.

The chain uses TRBV28 and TRBJ1-1; perhaps TRBD1 as D (6 bases). The CDR3 runs 14 residues. Deletions cut 5 bases from V and 3 bases from J, with 13 bases between. Germline V CDR1 and CDR2: MDHEN, SYDVKM. The CDR3 reads CASSEGGADTEAFF. CDR3 DNA: TGTGCCAGCAGTGAGGGGGGCGCGGACACTGAAGCTTTCTTT.

V gene TRBV4-1 combines with J gene TRBJ2-2, with D uncertain. CDR1 and CDR2 (germline): MGHRA, YSYEKL. Trimming shortened V by 1 base and J by 7 bases, and 4 bases separated the two germline ends. This CDR3 region has 12 residues. The CDR3 DNA follows: TGCGCCAGCAGCCAAGTCCACGGGGAGCTGTTTTTT. Its protein is CASSQVHGELFF.

V and J are TRBV14 and TRBJ1-4; D is possibly TRBD1 (5 bases). The CDR3 has 16 amino acids. Germline V gene sequence: CDR1 SGHDN, CDR2 FVKESK. V dropped 3 bases and J dropped 1 base, with 12 bases sitting between them. The CDR3 sequence: CASSHSFRETNEKLFF. CDR3 DNA sequence: TGTGCCAGCAGCCATAGCTTCAGGGAAACTAATGAAAAACTGTTTTTT.

The chain is built from TRBV18 and TRBJ2-3; D is unclear. This CDR3 comprises 16 residues. The V gene's germline CDR1 is KGHSH and CDR2 LQKENI. V shed 3 bases and J shed 2 bases, with 15 bases lying between them. In nucleotides, the CDR3 is TGTGCCAGCTCACCTTCATTTCAAGGATTCACAGATACGCAGTATTTT. Translating it yields CASSPSFQGFTDTQYF. Full variable domain (outside the CDR3, taken from reference TRBV18 and TRBJ2-3): NAGVMQNPRHLVRRRGQEARLRCSPMKGHSHVYWYRQLPEEGLKFMVYLQKENIIDESGMPKERFSAEFPKEGPSILRIQQVVRGDSAAYFCASSPSFQGFTDTQYFGPGTRLTVL.

Turning to this clone: Other DNA sequences from this sample encode an identical CDR3 as well. This rearrangement joins TRBV5-1 to TRBJ2-1; D remains ambiguous. The ends were cut back, 1 base at V and 1 base at J, with 6 bases in the middle. This CDR3 has 14 amino acids. Germline V gene sequence: CDR1 SGHRS, CDR2 YFSETQ. The CDR3 DNA reads TGCGCCAGCAGCTTGATGGGATCCTACAATGAGCAGTTCTTC. Encoded protein: CASSLMGSYNEQFF.

This chain joins TRBV29-1 and TRBJ2-1; D uncertain. The ends were cut back, 3 bases at V and 1 base at J, with 13 bases in the middle. From germline, CDR1 is SQVTM and CDR2 ANQGSEA. This CDR3 region has 15 residues. CDR3 region: CSVDQRPKSYNEQFF. The CDR3 DNA is TGCAGCGTTGACCAGAGGCCGAAATCCTACAATGAGCAGTTCTTC.

This chain links TRBV11-2 with TRBJ1-2, with TRBD1 as a possible D gene (5 bases). With 3 bases removed from V and 4 bases from J, the gap between germline ends came to 12 bases. This CDR3 has 14 residues. CDR1 and CDR2 (germline): SGHAT, FQNNGV. CDR3 in DNA: TGTGCCAGCAGCTTCTCCCGTGACAGCTATGGCTACACCTTC. This encodes CASSFSRDSYGYTF.

Notes on this clone: Different DNA sequences within this sample yield the same CDR3. The chain carries TRBV19 and TRBJ2-7; 8 bases map to TRBD2. From germline, CDR1 is LNHDA and CDR2 SQIVND (reference sequence). V lost 3 bases and J lost 2; bases outside the gene matches: 3. The CDR3 loop spans 14 amino acids. DNA of the CDR3: TGTGCCAGTAGTATTAGCGGGGCAACCTACGAGCAGTACTTC. Amino acids: CASSISGATYEQYF.

This chain connects TRBV20-1 to TRBJ1-2, with unresolved D. Between the trimmed V and J ends, which lost 1 base and 5 bases, there was a span of 5 bases. Germline values: CDR1 DFQATT, CDR2 SNEGSKA (reference sequence). This CDR3 spans 11 amino acids. CDR3 sequence reads: CSARAGYGYTF. CDR3 nucleotides: TGCAGTGCTAGAGCAGGTTATGGCTACACCTTC.

The chain combines TRBV20-1 with TRBJ2-5; no definite D call. V gave up 0 bases and J gave up 14 bases, with 13 bases separating them. This CDR3 spans 11 amino acids. Germline V gene data show CDR1 as DFQATT and CDR2 as SNEGSKA (reference sequence). CDR3 loop: CSARDAQTPYF. The CDR3 region has the DNA TGCAGTGCTAGAGATGCCCAGACCCCCTACTTC.

The V gene is TRBV27, the J gene TRBJ2-2; 7 nucleotides agree with TRBD1. V lost 5 bases to trimming and J lost 1 base; unmatched junction nucleotides: 1. This CDR3 is built from 14 residues. CDR1 and CDR2 from the germline V gene are MNHEY and SMNVEV (reference sequence). The CDR3 loop is CASSRDRNTGELFF. The DNA of the CDR3 is TGTGCCAGCAGTCGGGACAGGAACACCGGGGAGCTGTTTTTT.

On this clone itself: The same CDR3 also results from other DNA sequences found in this sample. The chain employs TRBV19 and TRBJ1-5, with TRBD1 identical over 7 bases. With V trimmed by 3 bases and J by 4 bases, 3 bases remained unmatched. The CDR3 runs to 14 residues. Germline V lookup: CDR1 LNHDA, CDR2 SQIVND (reference sequence). DNA of the CDR3: TGTGCCAGTAGTATGACAGGGTCAAATCAGCCCCAGCATTTT. It yields the protein CASSMTGSNQPQHF.

The chain combines TRBV6-6 with TRBJ2-1; D possibly corresponds to TRBD1 (5 bases). Germline V CDR1 and CDR2: MNHNY, SVGAGI (reference sequence). CDR3 size: 12 residues. The ends were cut back, 8 bases at V and 2 bases at J, with 7 bases in the middle. CDR3: CASGAAYNEQFF. CDR3 nucleotide sequence: TGTGCCAGCGGGGCCGCCTACAATGAGCAGTTCTTC.

This clone was detected many times. The genes are TRBV7-3 and TRBJ2-5, with D perhaps TRBD2 (6 bases). The CDR3 has 13 amino acids. Germline CDR1 and CDR2: SGHTA and FQGTGA. V was trimmed by 5 bases and J by 3 bases, leaving 10 bases between them. For the CDR3, the DNA is TGTGCCAGCAGCCTCGTAGCGGAAGAGACCCAGTACTTC. Translated, it gives CASSLVAEETQYF.

The rearrangement links TRBV5-1 to TRBJ1-2, with TRBD1 identical over 9 bases. V lost 4 bases to trimming and J lost 6 bases; unmatched junction nucleotides: 4. In germline, CDR1 is SGHRS, CDR2 YFSETQ. The CDR3 loop spans 13 amino acids. The DNA for the CDR3 is TGCGCCAGCAGCCCAAGACAGGGGGATGGCTACACCTTC. Protein: CASSPRQGDGYTF.

The chain has TRBV7-3 and TRBJ2-2; D perhaps matches TRBD1 (6 bases). The germline V gene has CDR1 SGHTA and CDR2 FQGTGA. The CDR3 extends over 13 amino acids. V lost 6 bases and J lost 7, with 12 bases in between. CDR3 DNA: TGTGCCAGCAGAGAACAGGGAGACGGGGAGCTGTTTTTT. Translation gives CASREQGDGELFF.

The V call is TRBV29-1, the J call TRBJ2-1, with 14 bases identical to TRBD2. V shed 7 bases, J shed 0 bases, and the junction held 8 bases outside the gene matches. Per the germline V gene, CDR1 is SQVTM and CDR2 is ANQGSEA. The CDR3 sequence is 17 residues long. The CDR3, as DNA: TGCAGCGAAACCCGACTAGCGGGAGGGAGCTCCTACAATGAGCAGTTCTTC. As protein: CSETRLAGGSSYNEQFF.

J is TRBJ2-7 and V is TRBV5-8; TRBD2 matches 14 bases. The germline V gene encodes CDR1 SGHTS and CDR2 YDEGEE. The CDR3 covers 20 residues. Germline trimming cut 4 bases from V and 0 bases from J; bases unmatched to any gene: 15. CDR3: CASSRATLGLAGAPSYEQYF. The DNA of the CDR3 is TGTGCCAGCAGCCGAGCGACACTGGGACTAGCGGGAGCCCCCTCCTACGAGCAGTACTTC.

The chain carries TRBV10-1 and TRBJ2-1; 8 bases are shared with TRBD2. The CDR3 runs 15 residues. The junction had 10 bases not matched to a gene; V was cut back by 3 bases and J by 9 bases. Germline V gene lookup returns CDR1 WNHNN and CDR2 SYGVQD (reference sequence). The CDR3 DNA is TGCGCCAGCAGTGAACGAGCGGGAGTACAGGTTGAGCAGTTCTTC. Protein product: CASSERAGVQVEQFF.

As concerns this clone: Additional DNA sequences in this sample encode the identical CDR3. This sequence joins TRBV7-9 and TRBJ1-1, with no clear D. The CDR3 sequence is 12 residues long. Germline CDR1 reads SEHNR; CDR2 reads FQNEAQ (reference sequence). The V end was cut by 3 bases, the J end by 2 bases, with 4 bases between. The CDR3 spells CASSLENTEAFF. The CDR3 DNA is TGTGCCAGCAGCTTGGAAAACACTGAAGCTTTCTTT.

The V and J genes are TRBV2 and TRBJ1-1; TRBD1 matches 9 bases. Per the germline V gene, CDR1 is SNHLY and CDR2 is FYNNEI. The ends lost 8 bases at V and 6 bases at J; junction bases unmatched: 10. The CDR3 spans 14 residues. The CDR3 region has the DNA TGTGCCAGCCTTCCGGGACAGGGATCATCTGAAGCTTTCTTT. Its protein product is CASLPGQGSSEAFF.

The chain joins TRBV27 to TRBJ2-7, with D hard to call. CDR1 is MNHEY and CDR2 is SMNVEV in the germline V gene (reference sequence). There are 15 residues in the CDR3. The V and J ends lost 10 bases and 2 bases respectively, with 21 bases between them. The DNA of the CDR3 is TGTGCCACCTCGCCCGAGCGAACTAATACCTACGAGCAGTACTTC. Translated, it gives CATSPERTNTYEQYF.

The count of this clone is one. The chain is built from TRBV4-1 and TRBJ2-3; D is unclear. This CDR3 comprises 13 residues. Looked up from germline, CDR1 is MGHRA and CDR2 is YSYEKL. Trimming pared 2 bases from V and 4 bases from J, leaving 7 bases between. CDR3 protein: CASSQREADTQYF. Written as DNA, the CDR3 is TGCGCCAGCAGCCAACGAGAGGCAGATACGCAGTATTTT.

This clone was detected only a few times. The J gene is TRBJ2-6, the V gene TRBV4-1; a possible D gene is TRBD2 (6 bases). Germline lookup yields CDR1 MGHRA and CDR2 YSYEKL. Trimming took 2 bases from V and 0 from J, leaving 11 bases between them. CDR3 size: 17 residues. The CDR3 is CASSQPGLFSGANVLTF. Written as DNA, the CDR3 is TGCGCCAGCAGCCAACCGGGACTCTTCTCTGGGGCCAACGTCCTGACTTTC.